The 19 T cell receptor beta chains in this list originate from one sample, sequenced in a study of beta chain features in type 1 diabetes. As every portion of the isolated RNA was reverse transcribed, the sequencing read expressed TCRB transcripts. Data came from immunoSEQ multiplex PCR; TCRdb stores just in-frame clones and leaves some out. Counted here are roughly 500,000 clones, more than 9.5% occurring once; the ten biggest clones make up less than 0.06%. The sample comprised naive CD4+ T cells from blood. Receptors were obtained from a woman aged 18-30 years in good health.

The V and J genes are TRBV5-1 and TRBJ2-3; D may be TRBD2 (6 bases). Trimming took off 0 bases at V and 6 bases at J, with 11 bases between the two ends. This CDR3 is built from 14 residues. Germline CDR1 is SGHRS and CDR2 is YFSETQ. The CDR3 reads CASSLGGLRDTQYF. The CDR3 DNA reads TGCGCCAGCAGCTTGGGCGGACTAAGGGATACGCAGTATTTT.

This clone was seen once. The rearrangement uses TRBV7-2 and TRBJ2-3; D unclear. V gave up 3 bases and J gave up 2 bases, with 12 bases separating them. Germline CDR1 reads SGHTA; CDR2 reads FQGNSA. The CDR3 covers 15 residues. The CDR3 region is CASSFMPIFTDTQYF. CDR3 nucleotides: TGTGCCAGCAGCTTTATGCCTATTTTCACAGATACGCAGTATTTT.

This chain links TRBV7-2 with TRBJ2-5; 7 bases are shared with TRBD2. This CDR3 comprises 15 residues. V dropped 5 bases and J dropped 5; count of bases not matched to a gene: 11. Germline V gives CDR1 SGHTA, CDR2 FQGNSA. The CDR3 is CASSHSWGGVETQYF. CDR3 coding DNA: TGTGCCAGCAGCCATAGCTGGGGGGGTGTCGAGACCCAGTACTTC.

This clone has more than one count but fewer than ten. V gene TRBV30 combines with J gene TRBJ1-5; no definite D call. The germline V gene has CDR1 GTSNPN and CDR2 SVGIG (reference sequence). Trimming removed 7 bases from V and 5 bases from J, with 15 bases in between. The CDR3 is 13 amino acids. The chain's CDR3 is CAFSAGPHQPQHF. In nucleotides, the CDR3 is TGTGCCTTTTCAGCCGGACCTCATCAGCCCCAGCATTTT.

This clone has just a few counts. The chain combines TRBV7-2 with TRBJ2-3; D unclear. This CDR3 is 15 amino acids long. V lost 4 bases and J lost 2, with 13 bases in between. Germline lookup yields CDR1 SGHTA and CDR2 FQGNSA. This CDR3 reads CASSSQFVATDTQYF. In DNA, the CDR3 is TGTGCCAGCAGCTCTCAGTTTGTTGCCACAGATACGCAGTATTTT.

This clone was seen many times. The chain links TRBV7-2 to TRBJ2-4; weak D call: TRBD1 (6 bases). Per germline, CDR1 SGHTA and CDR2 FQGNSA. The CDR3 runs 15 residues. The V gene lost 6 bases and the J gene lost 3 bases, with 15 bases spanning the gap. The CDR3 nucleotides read TGTGCCAGCAGGCAAACAGGGAGTGGCAAAAACATTCAGTACTTC. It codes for CASRQTGSGKNIQYF. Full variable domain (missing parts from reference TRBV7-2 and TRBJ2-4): GAGVSQSPSNKVTEKGKDVELRCDPISGHTALYWYRQSLGQGLEFLIYFQGNSAPDKSGLPSDRFSAERTGGSVSTLTIQRTQQEDSAVYLCASRQTGSGKNIQYFGAGTRLSVL.

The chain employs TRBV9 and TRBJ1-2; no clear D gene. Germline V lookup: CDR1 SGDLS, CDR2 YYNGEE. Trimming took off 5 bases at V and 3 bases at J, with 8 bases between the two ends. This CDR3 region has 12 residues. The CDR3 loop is CASSNRDYGYTF. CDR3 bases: TGTGCCAGCAGTAACCGGGACTATGGCTACACCTTC. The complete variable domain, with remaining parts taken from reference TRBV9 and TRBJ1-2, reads DSGVTQTPKHLITATGQRVTLRCSPRSGDLSVYWYQQSLDQGLQFLIQYYNGEERAKGNILERFSAQQFPDLHSELNLSSLELGDSALYFCASSNRDYGYTFGSGTRLTVV.

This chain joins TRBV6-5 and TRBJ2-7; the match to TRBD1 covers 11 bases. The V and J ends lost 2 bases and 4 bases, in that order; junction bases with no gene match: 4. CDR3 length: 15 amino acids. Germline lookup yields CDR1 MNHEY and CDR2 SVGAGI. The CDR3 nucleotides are TGTGCCAGCAGTTACCGGGACAGGGGGTCGTACGAGCAGTACTTC. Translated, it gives CASSYRDRGSYEQYF.

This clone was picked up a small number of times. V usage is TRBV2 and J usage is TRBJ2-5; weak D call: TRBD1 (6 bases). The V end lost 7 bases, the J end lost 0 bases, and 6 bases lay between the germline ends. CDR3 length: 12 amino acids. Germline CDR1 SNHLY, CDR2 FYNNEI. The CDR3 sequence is CASTGDQETQYF. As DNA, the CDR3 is TGTGCCAGCACAGGGGACCAAGAGACCCAGTACTTC.

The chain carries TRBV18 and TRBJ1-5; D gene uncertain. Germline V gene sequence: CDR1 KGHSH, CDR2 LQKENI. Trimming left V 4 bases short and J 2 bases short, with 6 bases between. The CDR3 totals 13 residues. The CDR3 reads CASSQGRNQPQHF. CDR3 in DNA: TGTGCCAGCTCACAAGGGCGCAATCAGCCCCAGCATTTT.

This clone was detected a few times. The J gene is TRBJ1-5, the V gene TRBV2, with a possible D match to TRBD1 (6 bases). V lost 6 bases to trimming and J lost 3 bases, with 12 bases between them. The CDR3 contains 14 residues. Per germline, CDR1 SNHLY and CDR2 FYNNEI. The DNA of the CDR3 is TGTGCCAGCAGCCCGGGGGGCCCCAATCAGCCCCAGCATTTT. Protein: CASSPGGPNQPQHF. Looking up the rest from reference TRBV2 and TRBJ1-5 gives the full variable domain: EPEVTQTPSHQVTQMGQEVILRCVPISNHLYFYWYRQILGQKVEFLVSFYNNEISEKSEIFDDQFSVERPDGSNFTLKIRSTKLEDSAMYFCASSPGGPNQPQHFGDGTRLSIL.

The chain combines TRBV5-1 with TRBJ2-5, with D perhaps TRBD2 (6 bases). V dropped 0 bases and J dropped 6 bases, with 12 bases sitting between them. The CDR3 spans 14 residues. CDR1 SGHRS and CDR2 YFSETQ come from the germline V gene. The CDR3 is CASSLVGGAKTQYF. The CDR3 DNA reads TGCGCCAGCAGCTTGGTGGGGGGAGCGAAGACCCAGTACTTC.

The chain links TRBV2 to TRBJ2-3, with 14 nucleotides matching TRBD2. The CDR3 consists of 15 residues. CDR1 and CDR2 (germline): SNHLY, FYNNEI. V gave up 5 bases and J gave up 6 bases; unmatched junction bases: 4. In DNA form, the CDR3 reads TGTGCCAGCAGTTCGGGACTAGCGGGAGAGGATACGCAGTATTTT. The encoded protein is CASSSGLAGEDTQYF.

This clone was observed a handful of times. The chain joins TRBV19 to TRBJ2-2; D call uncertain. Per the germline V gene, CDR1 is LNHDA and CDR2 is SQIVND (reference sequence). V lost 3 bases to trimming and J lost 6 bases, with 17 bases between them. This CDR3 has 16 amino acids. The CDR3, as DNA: TGTGCCAGTAGTATCGCGGACCTCTCCCGGTCCGGGGAGCTGTTTTTT. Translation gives CASSIADLSRSGELFF.

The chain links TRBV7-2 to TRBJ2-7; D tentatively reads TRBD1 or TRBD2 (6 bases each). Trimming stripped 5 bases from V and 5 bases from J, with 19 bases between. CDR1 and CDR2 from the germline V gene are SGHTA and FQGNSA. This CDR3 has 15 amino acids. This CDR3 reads CASSPIKRGVHEQYF. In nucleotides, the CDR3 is TGTGCCAGCAGCCCCATCAAGAGGGGGGTCCACGAGCAGTACTTC.

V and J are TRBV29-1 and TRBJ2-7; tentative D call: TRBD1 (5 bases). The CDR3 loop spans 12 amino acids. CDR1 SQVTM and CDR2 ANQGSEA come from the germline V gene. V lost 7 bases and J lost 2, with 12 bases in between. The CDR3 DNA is TGCAGCGCCAACGACAGAGCCTACGAGCAGTACTTC. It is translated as CSANDRAYEQYF.

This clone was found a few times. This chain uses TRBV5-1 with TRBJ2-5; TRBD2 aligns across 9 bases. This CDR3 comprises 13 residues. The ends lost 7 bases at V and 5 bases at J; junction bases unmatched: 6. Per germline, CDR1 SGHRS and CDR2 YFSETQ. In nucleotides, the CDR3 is TGCGCCAGCCAGGGACTAGCTATGGAGACCCAGTACTTC. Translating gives CASQGLAMETQYF.

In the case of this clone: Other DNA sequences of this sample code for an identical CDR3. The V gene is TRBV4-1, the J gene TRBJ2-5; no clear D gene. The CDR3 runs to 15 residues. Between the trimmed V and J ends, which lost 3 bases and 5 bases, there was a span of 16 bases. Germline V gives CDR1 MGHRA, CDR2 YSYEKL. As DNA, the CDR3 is TGCGCCAGCAGCCAGGTGGGTCGGACGGAGGAGACCCAGTACTTC. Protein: CASSQVGRTEETQYF.

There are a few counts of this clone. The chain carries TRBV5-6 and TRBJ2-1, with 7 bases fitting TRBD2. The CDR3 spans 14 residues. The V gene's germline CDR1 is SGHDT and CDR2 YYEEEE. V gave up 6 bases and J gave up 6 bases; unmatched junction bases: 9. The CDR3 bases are TGTGCCAGCACCCCCCGGCGGGGGAGCAATGAGCAGTTCTTC. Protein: CASTPRRGSNEQFF.